The 11 T cell receptor beta chains in this list originate from one sample, sequenced in a study of T-cell memory formation after mild COVID-19. TCRdb independently ran MiXCR on the 5' RACE reads; one entry per CDR3 protein. The profile shows approximately 340,000 distinct CDR3 sequences, 15% to 20% of them singletons. The sequenced material came from PBMCs or a T cell subset sorted from them (not recorded which). Receptors were obtained from a man between 18 and 35 years old who had mild COVID-19 (a few samples of this study predate the infection). Cell type and time point are not known.

This clonotype appeared a few times. The chain recombines TRBV5-1 with TRBJ2-1, with D tentatively TRBD1 or TRBD2 (5 bases each). CDR3 length equals 14 residues. Per germline, CDR1 SGHRS and CDR2 YFSETQ. Trimming took off 4 bases at V and 4 bases at J, with 12 bases between the two ends. The CDR3 region is CASSRDGPYNEQFF. The CDR3 DNA is TGCGCCAGCAGCCGGGACGGGCCGTACAATGAGCAGTTCTTC.

The table lists this clonotype with many counts. V is TRBV7-8 and J is TRBJ2-3; D perhaps matches TRBD2 (5 bases). V lost 5 bases and J 8 bases, leaving 23 bases between the germline ends. The CDR3 is 16 amino acids. CDR1 SGHVS and CDR2 FQNEAQ come from the germline V gene. This chain's CDR3 is CASSPRVEGSPGTQYF. The CDR3 DNA reads as TGTGCCAGCAGCCCTCGGGTAGAGGGAAGTCCCGGTACGCAGTATTTT.

This clonotype was observed many times. The rearrangement links TRBV7-9 to TRBJ2-1; D may be TRBD2 (7 bases). Per germline, CDR1 SEHNR and CDR2 FQNEAQ (reference sequence). The CDR3 runs to 16 residues. V dropped 4 bases and J dropped 7 bases, with 20 bases sitting between them. The CDR3 DNA is TGTGCCAGCAGCTCGAGGGGGGGCCTCGGAGTTAATGAGCAGTTCTTC. This gives the protein CASSSRGGLGVNEQFF.

The chain carries TRBV4-3 and TRBJ2-1, with 7 bases aligning to TRBD2. J lost 5 bases, V lost 3 bases, and 4 bases had no gene match. This CDR3 is built from 14 residues. The germline V gene encodes CDR1 LGHNA and CDR2 YSLEER. CDR3 coding DNA: TGCGCCAGCAGCCAGTGGGGGGGGAACAATGAGCAGTTCTTC. It yields the protein CASSQWGGNNEQFF.

The chain links TRBV12-3 or TRBV12-4 to TRBJ1-1, with TRBD1 identical over 7 bases. This CDR3 has 15 amino acids. V shed 5 bases and J 4 bases; nucleotides not matched to a gene: 10. The CDR3 DNA reads TGTGCCAGCAGTCCGACACACAGGGGTGGCACTGAAGCTTTCTTT. This gives the protein CASSPTHRGGTEAFF.

This clonotype was found a few times. The gene calls are TRBV7-6 and TRBJ2-3; 9 nucleotides match TRBD2. The CDR3 sequence is 16 residues long. The V gene's germline CDR1 is SGHVS and CDR2 FNYEAQ. V lost 1 base, J lost 0 bases, and 2 bases stayed unmatched. CDR3 DNA sequence: TGTGCCAGCAGCTTAGTAGCGGGGGCCAGCACAGATACGCAGTATTTT. Translation: CASSLVAGASTDTQYF.

Only a few counts were recorded for this clonotype. The chain is built from TRBV27 and TRBJ1-6, with D possibly TRBD1 on 5 matching bases. V gave up 2 bases and J gave up 6 bases, with 17 bases separating them. Germline assignment: CDR1 MNHEY and CDR2 SMNVEV (reference sequence). CDR3 length: 17 residues. The CDR3 sequence is CASSLGAWGMGNSPLHF. CDR3 in DNA: TGTGCCAGCAGTTTAGGGGCGTGGGGCATGGGTAATTCACCCCTCCACTTT.

This clonotype was observed many times. The V and J genes are TRBV3-1 and TRBJ2-1; D is unresolved. V lost 1 base to trimming and J lost 10 bases, with 14 bases between them. The CDR3 is 14 amino acids. CDR1 is LGHDT and CDR2 is YNNKEL in the germline V gene (reference sequence). CDR3 nucleotide sequence: TGTGCCAGCAGCCAAGGAATCGAGGTGCGGGAGCAGTTCTTC. As protein: CASSQGIEVREQFF.

V and J are TRBV12-3 or TRBV12-4 and TRBJ1-1, with D possibly being TRBD1 (5 bases). The CDR3 has 14 residues. V was clipped by 3 bases and J by 4 bases, with 12 bases between them. As DNA, the CDR3 is TGTGCCAGCAGTTTCGCGACAGTGGGCACTGAAGCTTTCTTT. Its translation: CASSFATVGTEAFF.

The J gene is TRBJ2-7, the V gene TRBV10-3; 7 nucleotides match TRBD1. This CDR3 is built from 13 residues. Trimming at V came to 4 bases and at J to 3 bases, leaving 3 bases not matched to a gene. The germline V gene has CDR1 ENHRY and CDR2 SYGVKD. The CDR3, as DNA: TGTGCCATCAGTGCACAGGGGAGCTACGAGCAGTACGTC. As protein: CAISAQGSYEQYV.

This clonotype was seen more than once but under ten times. The J gene is TRBJ1-5, the V gene TRBV7-2, with D unclear. The CDR3 extends over 12 amino acids. Germline values: CDR1 SGHTA, CDR2 FQGNSA. Trimming left V 2 bases short and J 7 bases short, with 6 bases between. The CDR3 nucleotides are TGTGCCAGCAGCTTAATGCGGCAGCCCCAGCATTTT. Translation gives CASSLMRQPQHF. Full variable domain (outside the CDR3, taken from reference TRBV7-2 and TRBJ1-5): GAGVSQSPSNKVTEKGKDVELRCDPISGHTALYWYRQSLGQGLEFLIYFQGNSAPDKSGLPSDRFSAERTGGSVSTLTIQRTQQEDSAVYLCASSLMRQPQHFGDGTRLSIL.